The 2 T cell receptor beta chains presented below share a single source sample, sequenced in a study of blood T cell repertoires in COVID-19. Measured with immunoSEQ multiplex PCR; TCRdb has only the in-frame clones, and not every one. The sample lists about 46,000 clones; 75% to 90% were seen once. Sequencing used peripheral blood. Receptors were obtained from a human donor with active COVID-19. The donor label of this sample is uncertain.

The J gene is TRBJ2-4, the V gene TRBV4-3, with 8 bases aligning to TRBD2. The V gene end was trimmed by 1 base and the J gene end by 0 bases; junction bases not matched to a gene: 8. The CDR3 runs 18 residues. Germline V gene data show CDR1 as LGHNA and CDR2 as YSLEER. The chain's CDR3 is CASSQAGGSGKAKNIQYF. CDR3 nucleotides: TGCGCCAGCAGCCAAGCTGGTGGTAGCGGGAAAGCCAAAAACATTCAGTACTTC.

The chain combines TRBV7-3 with TRBJ2-2; D is possibly TRBD2 (6 bases). The CDR3 extends over 15 amino acids. The V end lost 2 bases, the J end lost 5 bases, and 12 bases lay between the germline ends. CDR1 and CDR2 from the germline V gene are SGHTA and FQGTGA. The CDR3 reads CASSLFIRGTGELFF. DNA of the CDR3: TGTGCCAGCAGCTTATTTATTCGGGGGACCGGGGAGCTGTTTTTT.